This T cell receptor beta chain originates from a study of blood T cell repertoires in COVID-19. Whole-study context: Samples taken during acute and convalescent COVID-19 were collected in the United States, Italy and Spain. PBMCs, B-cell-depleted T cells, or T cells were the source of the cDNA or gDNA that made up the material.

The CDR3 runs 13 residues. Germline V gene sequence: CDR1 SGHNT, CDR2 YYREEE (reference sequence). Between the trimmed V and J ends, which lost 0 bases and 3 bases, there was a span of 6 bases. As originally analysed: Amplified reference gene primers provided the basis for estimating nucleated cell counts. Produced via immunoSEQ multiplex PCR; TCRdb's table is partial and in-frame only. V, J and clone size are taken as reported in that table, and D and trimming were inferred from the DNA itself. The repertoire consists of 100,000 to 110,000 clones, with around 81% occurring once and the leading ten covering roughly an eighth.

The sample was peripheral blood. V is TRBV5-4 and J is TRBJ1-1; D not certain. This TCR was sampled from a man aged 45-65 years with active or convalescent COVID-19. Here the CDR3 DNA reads TGTGCCAGCAGCTTGGTGCCGGACACTGAAGCTTTCTTT. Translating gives CASSLVPDTEAFF. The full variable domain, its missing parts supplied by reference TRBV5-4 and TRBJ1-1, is ETGVTQSPTHLIKTRGQQVTLRCSSQSGHNTVSWYQQALGQGPQFIFQYYREEENGRGNFPPRFSGLQFPNYSSELNVNALELDDSALYLCASSLVPDTEAFFGQGTRLTVV.